This passage covers 32 T cell receptor beta chains from one sample sequenced in a study of blood T cell repertoires in COVID-19. TCRdb's table, derived via immunoSEQ multiplex PCR, lists solely in-frame clones and lacks some. Of about 300,000 clones in the sample, about nine tenths were seen once. Sequenced material: PBMCs or T cells enriched from blood (not recorded which). Every receptor here comes from a man aged 55 to 70 who had recovered from COVID-19.

In its sample, this clone was seen once. V is TRBV5-1 and J is TRBJ2-2, with D possibly TRBD2 on 5 matching bases. There are 14 residues in the CDR3. Germline V gene data show CDR1 as SGHRS and CDR2 as YFSETQ. V was cut by 1 base and J by 2 bases, with 6 bases left in between. The CDR3 protein is CASSLSGNTGELFF. CDR3 nucleotide sequence: TGCGCCAGCAGCTTGAGCGGAAACACCGGGGAGCTGTTTTTT.

This clone occurred once. The chain carries TRBV5-6 and TRBJ1-3; 9 positions match TRBD1. Trimming removed 4 bases from V and 0 bases from J; junction bases left unmatched: 11. Germline values: CDR1 SGHDT, CDR2 YYEEEE. The CDR3 runs to 18 residues. The CDR3 is CASSLGTGNTLSGNTIYF. CDR3 nucleotide sequence: TGTGCCAGCAGCCTCGGGACAGGGAATACCCTCTCTGGAAACACCATATATTTT.

This chain uses TRBV5-1 with TRBJ2-7; TRBD1 is a possible D gene (6 bases). The CDR3 sequence is 14 residues long. The germline V gene has CDR1 SGHRS and CDR2 YFSETQ. Trimming shortened V by 4 bases and J by 1 base, and 12 bases separated the two germline ends. CDR3 DNA: TGCGCCAGCAGCCTACCGGACAGTTCCTACGAGCAGTACTTC. Its protein is CASSLPDSSYEQYF.

This clone was found once. V usage is TRBV25-1 and J usage is TRBJ1-5; 7 bases are shared with TRBD1. The germline V gene encodes CDR1 MGHDK and CDR2 SYGVNS. The CDR3 has 15 residues. With 4 bases clipped from V and 7 bases from J, the junction kept 10 bases outside the gene matches. CDR3 in amino acids: CASSARGGWGQPQHF. The CDR3 bases are TGTGCCAGCAGTGCTAGAGGGGGCTGGGGACAGCCCCAGCATTTT.

This chain connects TRBV2 to TRBJ1-1, with 9 bases identical to TRBD1. The germline gives CDR1 SNHLY, CDR2 FYNNEI. V gave up 6 bases and J gave up 4 bases; unmatched junction bases: 9. This CDR3 region has 15 residues. The CDR3 region is CASRASTGGGTEAFF. DNA for the CDR3: TGTGCCAGCAGAGCCTCGACAGGGGGTGGCACTGAAGCTTTCTTT.

V is TRBV29-1 and J is TRBJ1-1, with D possibly matching TRBD1 (6 bases). Germline loops: CDR1 SQVTM, CDR2 ANQGSEA. The CDR3 has 13 residues. The V end was cut by 7 bases, the J end by 2 bases, with 14 bases between. CDR3 loop: CSAAQGTNTEAFF. CDR3 nucleotide sequence: TGCAGCGCAGCACAGGGCACTAACACTGAAGCTTTCTTT.

The chain carries TRBV13 and TRBJ1-2; no clear D gene. CDR3 size: 14 residues. Per the germline V gene, CDR1 is PRHDT and CDR2 is FYEKMQ (reference sequence). With 3 bases removed from V and 7 bases from J, the gap between germline ends came to 15 bases. CDR3: CASSFTRVSSGYTF. The DNA for the CDR3 is TGTGCCAGCAGCTTCACGAGAGTATCGAGTGGCTACACCTTC.

The CDR3 sequence is CASSLYGTGNQPQHF. The CDR3 DNA follows: TGTGCCAGCAGCCTGTACGGGACAGGTAATCAGCCCCAGCATTTT. The chain carries TRBV7-2 and TRBJ1-5; 8 bases agree with TRBD1. The CDR3 is 15 residues long. The J segment lost 4 bases and the V segment lost 5 bases, leaving 7 bases of the junction unmatched. Germline assignment: CDR1 SGHTA and CDR2 FQGNSA.

The chain recombines TRBV10-3 with TRBJ1-4; D might be TRBD1 (5 bases). CDR3 length: 14 residues. Germline CDR1 reads ENHRY; CDR2 reads SYGVKD. V was cut by 4 bases and J by 2 bases, with 8 bases left in between. The CDR3 here is CAISAGGTNEKLFF. The CDR3 region has the DNA TGTGCCATCAGTGCGGGGGGTACTAATGAAAAACTGTTTTTT.

The CDR3 loop reads CATSRGDFPLSPLHF. The CDR3 DNA follows: TGTGCCACCAGCAGAGGGGACTTTCCGCTTTCACCCCTCCACTTT. The genes are TRBV15 and TRBJ1-6, with D possibly being TRBD1 (5 bases). CDR3 length: 15 amino acids. The ends were cut back, 1 base at V and 9 bases at J, with 13 bases in the middle. Germline V CDR1 and CDR2: LNHNV, YYDKDF (reference sequence). The entire variable domain, with the rest obtained from reference TRBV15 and TRBJ1-6, is as follows: DAMVIQNPRYQVTQFGKPVTLSCSQTLNHNVMYWYQQKSSQAPKLLFHYYDKDFNNEADTPDNFQSRRPNTSFCFLDIRSPGLGDTAMYLCATSRGDFPLSPLHFGNGTRLTVT.

This clone is a singleton in its sample. The rearrangement uses TRBV7-3 and TRBJ2-5; TRBD2 matches at 12 bases. V trimming: 6 bases; J trimming: 1 base; junction bases outside the gene matches: 6. The CDR3 has 16 residues. Germline CDR1 SGHTA, CDR2 FQGTGA. The CDR3 DNA follows: TGTGCCAGCAGACCCGGACTAGCGGGAACCCAAGAGACCCAGTACTTC. Protein: CASRPGLAGTQETQYF.

This chain uses TRBV5-6 with TRBJ2-7; TRBD1 agrees at 8 bases. Germline V gives CDR1 SGHDT, CDR2 YYEEEE. The CDR3 totals 13 residues. With V trimmed by 4 bases and J by 7 bases, 7 bases remained unmatched. The CDR3, as DNA: TGTGCCAGCAGCCCGGACAGGGTCGGGGAGCAGTACTTC. Its translation: CASSPDRVGEQYF.

The chain is built from TRBV18 and TRBJ2-7; maybe TRBD1 (6 bases). The germline V and J ends were trimmed by 2 bases and 3 bases, with 11 bases remaining between them. The CDR3 is 14 amino acids. The germline V gene encodes CDR1 KGHSH and CDR2 LQKENI. The CDR3 spells CASSPGLQGYEQYF. DNA of the CDR3: TGTGCCAGCTCACCAGGGCTACAGGGCTACGAGCAGTACTTC. Full variable domain (rest looked up from reference TRBV18 and TRBJ2-7): NAGVMQNPRHLVRRRGQEARLRCSPMKGHSHVYWYRQLPEEGLKFMVYLQKENIIDESGMPKERFSAEFPKEGPSILRIQQVVRGDSAAYFCASSPGLQGYEQYFGPGTRLTVT.

V is TRBV5-8 and J is TRBJ1-6; 7 nucleotides agree with TRBD1. J lost 13 bases, V lost 1 base, and 8 bases had no gene match. The V gene's germline CDR1 is SGHTS and CDR2 YDEGEE. The CDR3 contains 14 residues. The CDR3 loop is CASSLLQGVTPLHF. CDR3 coding DNA: TGTGCCAGCAGCTTGCTTCAGGGGGTTACTCCCCTCCACTTT. Drawing the rest from reference TRBV5-8 and TRBJ1-6, the complete variable domain is EAGVTQSPTHLIKTRGQQATLRCSPISGHTSVYWYQQALGLGLQFLLWYDEGEERNRGNFPPRFSGRQFPNYSSELNVNALELEDSALYLCASSLLQGVTPLHFGNGTRLTVT.

The rearrangement uses TRBV18 and TRBJ1-3, with TRBD1 identical over 8 bases. The CDR3 has 19 amino acids. Germline V gene sequence: CDR1 KGHSH, CDR2 LQKENI. V dropped 6 bases and J dropped 0; count of bases not matched to a gene: 16. The CDR3 DNA reads as TGTGCCAGCTCCCCCGACAGGGGAGGAAGAGTCTACTCTGGAAACACCATATATTTT. The encoded protein is CASSPDRGGRVYSGNTIYF. Using reference TRBV18 and TRBJ1-3 for the parts outside the CDR3, the full variable domain is NAGVMQNPRHLVRRRGQEARLRCSPMKGHSHVYWYRQLPEEGLKFMVYLQKENIIDESGMPKERFSAEFPKEGPSILRIQQVVRGDSAAYFCASSPDRGGRVYSGNTIYFGEGSWLTVV.

V gene TRBV14 combines with J gene TRBJ1-2; TRBD1 aligns across 7 bases. There are 15 residues in the CDR3. The J segment lost 3 bases and the V segment lost 1 base, leaving 5 bases of the junction unmatched. Germline CDR1 reads SGHDN; CDR2 reads FVKESK. This CDR3 is CASSQVRQGDYGYTF. The CDR3 DNA sequence: TGTGCCAGCAGCCAAGTTCGTCAGGGGGACTATGGCTACACCTTC.

The chain uses TRBV6-5 and TRBJ2-7; 9 bases agree with TRBD1. The CDR3 extends over 14 amino acids. The V and J ends lost 6 bases and 4 bases, in that order; junction bases with no gene match: 7. CDR1 MNHEY and CDR2 SVGAGI come from the germline V gene. The CDR3 DNA sequence: TGTGCCAGCAGCCCGGGACAGGGAGGATACGAGCAGTACTTC. As protein: CASSPGQGGYEQYF.

The V gene is TRBV13, the J gene TRBJ2-3, with a possible D match to TRBD2 (6 bases). The CDR3 has 19 amino acids. CDR1 PRHDT and CDR2 FYEKMQ come from the germline V gene (reference sequence). Trimming stripped 2 bases from V and 0 bases from J, with 21 bases between. The CDR3 protein is CASSLRRAGRGYSTDTQYF. The DNA of the CDR3 is TGTGCCAGCAGCTTAAGGAGGGCTGGGAGAGGATATAGCACAGATACGCAGTATTTT.

Turning to this clone: The same CDR3 arises from other DNA sequences in this sample as well. The chain recombines TRBV3-1 (or the pseudogene TRBV3-2) with TRBJ2-7, with D unclear. Germline lookup yields CDR1 LGHDT and CDR2 YNNKEL (reference sequence). This CDR3 has 14 amino acids. The V and J ends lost 1 base and 2 bases respectively, with 9 bases between them. CDR3 bases: TGTGCCAGCAGCCAAGTTTCAGTTACCTACGAGCAGTACTTC. As protein: CASSQVSVTYEQYF.

CDR3 loop: CASSVTRQGESNQPQHF. Written as DNA, the CDR3 is TGTGCCAGCAGCGTCACCAGACAGGGGGAGAGCAATCAGCCCCAGCATTTT. This sequence joins TRBV7-9 and TRBJ1-5; 9 bases line up with TRBD1. This CDR3 spans 17 amino acids. The trim removed 5 bases at V and 1 base at J, leaving 9 bases unmatched. The germline gives CDR1 SEHNR, CDR2 FQNEAQ (reference sequence).

The chain has TRBV7-3 and TRBJ2-7, with a possible D match to TRBD1 (5 bases). The germline gives CDR1 SGHTA, CDR2 FQGTGA. The CDR3 has 14 amino acids. V gave up 1 base and J gave up 2 bases, with 9 bases separating them. The CDR3 nucleotides are TGTGCCAGCAGCTTAAGTGGCAGGGCCTACGAGCAGTACTTC. Translation: CASSLSGRAYEQYF.

This chain links TRBV7-3 with TRBJ1-6; 7 bases align to TRBD1. This CDR3 has 13 residues. V lost 4 bases and J lost 7; bases outside the gene matches: 1. CDR1 and CDR2 from the germline V gene are SGHTA and FQGTGA. The CDR3 is CASSSTGNSPLHF. CDR3 nucleotide sequence: TGTGCCAGCAGCTCGACAGGGAATTCACCCCTCCACTTT.

The chain has TRBV2 and TRBJ1-2; TRBD1 might be the D (6 bases). CDR3 length: 15 residues. Deletions cut 1 base from V and 0 bases from J, with 9 bases between. Germline CDR1 SNHLY, CDR2 FYNNEI. In DNA, the CDR3 is TGTGCCAGCAGTGAAGACAGGGCTTCTAACTATGGCTACACCTTC. This encodes CASSEDRASNYGYTF. Drawing the rest from reference TRBV2 and TRBJ1-2, the complete variable domain is EPEVTQTPSHQVTQMGQEVILRCVPISNHLYFYWYRQILGQKVEFLVSFYNNEISEKSEIFDDQFSVERPDGSNFTLKIRSTKLEDSAMYFCASSEDRASNYGYTFGSGTRLTVV.

This clone is a singleton in its sample. This rearrangement joins TRBV28 to TRBJ1-1, with a possible D match to TRBD1 (5 bases). V was cut by 3 bases and J by 1 base, with 9 bases left in between. The length of the CDR3 is 14 residues. In germline, CDR1 is MDHEN, CDR2 SYDVKM. The CDR3 here is CASSFVQANTEAFF. The CDR3 region has the DNA TGTGCCAGCAGTTTCGTACAGGCGAACACTGAAGCTTTCTTT.

The gene calls are TRBV25-1 and TRBJ1-5; tentatively, D is TRBD1 (5 bases). Trimming shortened V by 5 bases and J by 4 bases, and 15 bases separated the two germline ends. This CDR3 has 15 residues. CDR1 is MGHDK, CDR2 SYGVNS, per germline. The CDR3 is CASSHLRTQNQPQHF. The CDR3 DNA is TGTGCCAGCAGTCACCTCCGGACACAAAATCAGCCCCAGCATTTT. Supplemented by reference TRBV25-1 and TRBJ1-5, the full variable domain reads EADIYQTPRYLVIGTGKKITLECSQTMGHDKMYWYQQDPGMELHLIHYSYGVNSTEKGDLSSESTVSRIRTEHFPLTLESARPSHTSQYLCASSHLRTQNQPQHFGDGTRLSIL.

The chain recombines TRBV15 with TRBJ1-3; D ambiguous. The CDR3 loop spans 13 amino acids. The germline gives CDR1 LNHNV, CDR2 YYDKDF (reference sequence). Trimming removed 4 bases from V and 9 bases from J, with 13 bases in between. CDR3 DNA: TGTGCCACCAGCAAGGAGGTTTCAAGCACCATATATTTT. It codes for CATSKEVSSTIYF.

In this sample, this clone turned up once. V is TRBV5-6 and J is TRBJ2-7; D is possibly TRBD1 (6 bases). Trimming took off 7 bases at V and 7 bases at J, with 9 bases between the two ends. The germline V gene has CDR1 SGHDT and CDR2 YYEEEE. The CDR3 is 10 residues long. The CDR3 DNA reads TGTGCCAGCGGCGACAGGGAGCAGTACTTC. It translates to CASGDREQYF.

This chain connects TRBV14 to TRBJ1-6; 11 bases fit TRBD1. Germline lookup yields CDR1 SGHDN and CDR2 FVKESK. The V segment lost 4 bases and the J segment 12 bases; nucleotides outside the gene matches: 11. This CDR3 spans 16 amino acids. The CDR3 DNA reads TGTGCCAGCAGCCGAGGACAGGGGGCGTCGGAAGGACCCCTCCACTTT. Translated, it gives CASSRGQGASEGPLHF.

The gene calls are TRBV13 and TRBJ2-2, with 12 bases that match TRBD2. V was pared by 5 bases and J by 0 bases, with 7 bases of the junction left unmatched. The V gene's germline CDR1 is PRHDT and CDR2 FYEKMQ (reference sequence). This CDR3 is built from 18 residues. DNA for the CDR3: TGTGCCAGCAGCCTACCCGGGACTAGCGGGCCGAACACCGGGGAGCTGTTTTTT. Translation gives CASSLPGTSGPNTGELFF.

A few counts support this clone. This chain uses TRBV3-1 (or the pseudogene TRBV3-2) with TRBJ1-5; D possibly corresponds to TRBD1 (6 bases). This CDR3 spans 13 amino acids. Trimming removed 3 bases from V and 4 bases from J, with 7 bases in between. Germline CDR1 is LGHDT and CDR2 is YNNKEL (reference sequence). The DNA of the CDR3 is TGTGCCAGCAGCCACGGACAGAATCAGCCCCAGCATTTT. Its protein is CASSHGQNQPQHF.

V usage is TRBV18 and J usage is TRBJ1-1, with 7 nucleotides matching TRBD1. The CDR3 length is 15 residues. V shed 0 bases, J shed 1 base, and the junction held 2 bases outside the gene matches. The germline CDR1 and CDR2 sequences are KGHSH and LQKENI. The CDR3 DNA reads TGTGCCAGCTCACCACCGACAGGGCCGAACACTGAAGCTTTCTTT. Protein: CASSPPTGPNTEAFF.

Only a few counts were recorded for this clone. The chain combines TRBV20-1 with TRBJ2-7, with 10 bases aligning to TRBD2. The CDR3 totals 17 residues. Germline CDR1 reads DFQATT; CDR2 reads SNEGSKA (reference sequence). Losses at the gene ends were 3 bases for V and 6 bases for J; bases not matched to a gene: 17. The CDR3 loop reads CSASRVGGAGGRGEQYF. The CDR3 DNA reads as TGCAGTGCTAGTCGGGTTGGGGGAGCGGGAGGGCGTGGCGAGCAGTACTTC.